The present TCR beta chain was sequenced within a study of cytomegalovirus exposure and HLA in healthy donors. The PCR employed 60 Vbeta primers together with 13 Jbeta primers. Assay used: immunoSEQ multiplex PCR; TCRdb lists only in-frame clones, some missing. The sample shows tens of thousands of clones, under 85% of them seen only once. Broader study findings: On later analysis, the bulk of CMV-associated TCR beta chains appeared to be HLA-restricted. Earlier results showed most TCR beta V segments being productive about 90% or about 30% of the time.

To note about this clone: Its antigen is still unknown.

Losses at the gene ends were 0 bases for V and 4 bases for J; bases not matched to a gene: 7. This CDR3 has 16 residues. The germline V gene encodes CDR1 MNHEY and CDR2 SVGAGI. The receptor was isolated from a male donor in good health and CMV-seropositive. V and J are TRBV6-5 and TRBJ1-2, with TRBD1 identical over 8 bases. The material sequenced was PBMCs. The CDR3 reads CASSYSPTGEGYGYTF. The CDR3 bases are TGTGCCAGCAGTTACTCCCCGACAGGGGAGGGCTATGGCTACACCTTC.